What follows describes a single T cell receptor beta chain. The data were obtained in a study of blood T cell repertoires in COVID-19. For the study at large: Acute-phase and convalescent COVID-19 samples originated in the United States, Italy and Spain.

In the original workflow: Nucleated cell number was recorded as an estimate derived from reference gene primer amplification. Repertoires were generated with immunoSEQ multiplex PCR, while TCRdb's copy carries only in-frame clones and drops some. That table supplies the V and J calls and clone size; D and trimming were determined from the DNA. The table includes under 350,000 clones, 83% detected once. Sequencing was done on a sample of peripheral blood. The receptor comes from a man aged 55 to 70 who had recovered from COVID-19.

For the CDR3, the DNA is TGTGCCAGCAGTGAGCCCGGGACAGGACGCCACTATGGCTACACCTTC. Translation: CASSEPGTGRHYGYTF. The V call is TRBV6-1, the J call TRBJ1-2, with 8 nucleotides matching TRBD1. CDR3 length: 16 residues. The germline CDR1 and CDR2 sequences are MNHNS and SASEGT. After removal of 3 bases from V and 3 bases from J, the junction contained 9 bases not matched to a gene.